This T cell receptor (beta chain) comes out of a study of radiotherapy plus CTLA-4 blockade in lung cancer. Study-wide context: Across the patients, objective responses occurred in approximately 19%, and disease control in approximately 30%. Study results and limitations: Early blood T cell clone dynamics reportedly forecast response best, with interferon-beta. Blood TCR clones of tumor origin expanded after radiotherapy plus ipilimumab.

Deletions cut 5 bases from V and 3 bases from J, with 11 bases between. The germline gives CDR1 KGHSH, CDR2 LQKENI. The CDR3 length is 13 residues. To note about this clone: Its antigen is not identified.

People whose metastatic non-small-cell lung cancer was chemo-refractory got focal radiation along with CTLA-4 blockade by ipilimumab. Clones were sequenced by immunoSEQ multiplex PCR, and TCRdb holds only the in-frame ones, with some missing. The table records about 72,000 clones, roughly 80% of them present only once. The sequencing here drew on peripheral blood, taken from a patient treated with radiotherapy plus ipilimumab. This chain uses TRBV18 with TRBJ2-7; D is ambiguous. This TCR was sampled from a human donor with non-small cell lung cancer who had a complete response to radiotherapy plus ipilimumab. The CDR3 coding sequence is TGTGCCAGCTCAAAGGGCCAAGACTACGAGCAGTACGTC. Amino acids: CASSKGQDYEQYV.